This T cell receptor (beta chain) was found in a study of long-term antiretroviral therapy in people with HIV. The study, taken as a whole, reports: Control repertoires displayed wider CDR3 length ranges than the HIV repertoires. On ART adherence, viral resistance or therapy changes, no data were available.

For this clone: Its target is unknown.

At least one PBMC sample before ART and at least two after were required. In each sample, about 0.9-10 million cryopreserved PBMC were present before DNA extraction. This was the immunoSEQ v3.0 assay at survey level. The repertoire was sequenced with immunoSEQ multiplex PCR; TCRdb's copy has only in-frame clones and lacks some. The data show some 13,000 clones, roughly 80% seen once. Germline V gene lookup returns CDR1 SGDLS and CDR2 YYNGEE. The CDR3 contains 12 residues. Trimming took 2 bases from V and 4 from J, leaving 5 bases between them. Sequencing used unsorted PBMCs, obtained 1.3 years after starting antiretroviral therapy. The chain combines TRBV9 with TRBJ2-3; D not resolved. This sequence originates from a woman under 30 with HIV. The CDR3 nucleotides are TGTGCCAGCAGCGTTGACTCAGATACGCAGTATTTT. Amino acid sequence: CASSVDSDTQYF.